This entry concerns a single T cell receptor (beta chain). Study processing details: Estimation of nucleated cell counts relied on the amplification of reference gene primers. The method was immunoSEQ multiplex PCR; TCRdb's version includes in-frame clones alone and lacks a portion of them. D and trimming were read from the DNA, whereas the V and J calls and clone size are those reported in that table. This table has about 210,000 clones, 75% to 90% appearing once. These data come from a study of blood T cell repertoires in COVID-19. For the study at large: The samples span acute and convalescent COVID-19 from the United States, Italy and Spain. The analysed material was cDNA or gDNA that came from T cells, B-cell-depleted T cells, or PBMCs.

The CDR3 extends over 17 amino acids. Germline V CDR1 and CDR2: MGHRA, YSYEKL. V was clipped by 2 bases and J by 0 bases; unmatched bases: 7. This chain uses TRBV4-1 with TRBJ2-1, with 7 nucleotides matching TRBD2. Material: peripheral blood. The receptor's source is a woman in her 40s with acute or convalescent COVID-19. The CDR3 region is CASSQRIGGSSYNEQFF. CDR3 bases: TGCGCCAGCAGCCAAAGGATCGGGGGGAGCTCCTACAATGAGCAGTTCTTC.